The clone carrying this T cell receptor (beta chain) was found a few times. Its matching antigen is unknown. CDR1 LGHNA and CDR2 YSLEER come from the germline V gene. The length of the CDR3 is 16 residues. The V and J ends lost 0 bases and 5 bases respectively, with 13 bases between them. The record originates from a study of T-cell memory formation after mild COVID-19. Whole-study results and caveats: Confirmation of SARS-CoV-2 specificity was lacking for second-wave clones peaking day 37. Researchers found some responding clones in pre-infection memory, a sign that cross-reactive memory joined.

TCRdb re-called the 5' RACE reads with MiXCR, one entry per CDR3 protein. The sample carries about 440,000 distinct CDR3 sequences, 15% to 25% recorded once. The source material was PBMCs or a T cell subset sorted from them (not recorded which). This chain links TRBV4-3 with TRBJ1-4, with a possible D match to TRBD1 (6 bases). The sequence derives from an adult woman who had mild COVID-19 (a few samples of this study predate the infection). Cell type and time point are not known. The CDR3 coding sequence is TGCGCCAGCAGCCAAGATAGCCGAGGGGGGAATGAAAAACTGTTTTTT. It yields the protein CASSQDSRGGNEKLFF.